What follows are 2 T cell receptor beta chains derived from one specimen sequenced in a study of T cells in tumors after PD-1 blockade. Clones were sequenced by immunoSEQ multiplex PCR, and TCRdb holds only the in-frame ones, with some missing. The sample has tens of thousands of clones, over 65% seen once. The source material was PBMCs, sampled after anti-PD-1 treatment. The source is a human donor with basal cell carcinoma.

The chain employs TRBV25-1 and TRBJ2-1; D is unresolved. V was trimmed by 3 bases and J by 4 bases, leaving 10 bases between them. The germline V gene has CDR1 MGHDK and CDR2 SYGVNS. The CDR3 spans 14 residues. CDR3 nucleotide sequence: TGTGCCAGCAGTGAGGAGAAGGGATACAATGAGCAGTTCTTC. It is translated as CASSEEKGYNEQFF.

The rearrangement joins TRBV27 to TRBJ2-1; D is possibly TRBD2 (7 bases). Germline loops: CDR1 MNHEY, CDR2 SMNVEV (reference sequence). Trimming removed 7 bases at V and 2 bases at J, with 12 bases between. There are 14 residues in the CDR3. The CDR3 DNA reads TGTGCCAGCAATTGGGGGGGGCCCTACAATGAGCAGTTCTTC. Its translation is CASNWGGPYNEQFF.